This T cell receptor (beta chain) originates from a study of vaccination and CD4 T cells after COVID-19. Study background: Convalescent patients gave post-COVID blood a median about 100 days post-diagnosis, range 35 to 161. Broader study findings: Researchers looked at relatively few convalescent patients and had no early post-infection timepoints.

This clonotype was observed a single time. Its antigen is not known. Treatment of the sample: roughly 10-day PBMC culture with coronavirus spike peptide pools or control peptides (ViraFEST assay). After expanding antigen-specific T cells with peptide pools, ViraFEST sequenced their TCRs. This CDR3 spans 11 amino acids. Germline CDR1 and CDR2: SSHAT and FNYEAQ (reference sequence). V shed 4 bases and J shed 5 bases, with 5 bases lying between them. Cultured CD4+ T cell DNA underwent sequencing with the Oncomine TCR Beta short-read assay. TCRdb redid the calling of the PCR reads with MiXCR, one entry per CDR3 protein. The data hold 17,000 or so distinct CDR3 sequences, with roughly 41% observed a single time.

The V gene is TRBV7-7, the J gene TRBJ2-5; D is unclear. This TCR derives from a human donor who received a COVID-19 vaccine. Sequences were derived from CD4+ T cells from blood, cultured in vitro, sampled before SARS-CoV-2 vaccination. CDR3 in DNA: TGTGCCAGCAGCTCCAGGGAGACCCAGTACTTC. This encodes CASSSRETQYF.